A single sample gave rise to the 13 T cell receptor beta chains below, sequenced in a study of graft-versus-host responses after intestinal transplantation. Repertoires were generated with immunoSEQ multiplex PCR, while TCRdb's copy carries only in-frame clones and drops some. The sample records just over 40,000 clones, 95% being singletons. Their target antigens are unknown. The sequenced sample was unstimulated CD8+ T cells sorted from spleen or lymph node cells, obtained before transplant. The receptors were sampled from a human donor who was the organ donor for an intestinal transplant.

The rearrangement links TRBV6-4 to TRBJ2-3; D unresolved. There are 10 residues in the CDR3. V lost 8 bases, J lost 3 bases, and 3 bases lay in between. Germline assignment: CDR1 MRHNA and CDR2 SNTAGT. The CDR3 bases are TGTGCCAGCGTGACAGATACGCAGTATTTT. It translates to CASVTDTQYF.

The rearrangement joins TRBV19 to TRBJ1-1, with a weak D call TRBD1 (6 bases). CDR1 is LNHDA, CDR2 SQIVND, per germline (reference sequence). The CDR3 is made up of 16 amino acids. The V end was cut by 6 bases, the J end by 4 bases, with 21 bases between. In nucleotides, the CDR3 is TGTGCCAGTAGAGGGTCCACGGACAGTTTGACCACTGAAGCTTTCTTT. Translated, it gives CASRGSTDSLTTEAFF.

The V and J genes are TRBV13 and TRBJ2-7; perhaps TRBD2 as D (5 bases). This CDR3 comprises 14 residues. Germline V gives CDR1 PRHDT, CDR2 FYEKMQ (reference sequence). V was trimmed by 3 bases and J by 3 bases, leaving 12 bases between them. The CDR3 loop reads CASSFGEYGYEQYF. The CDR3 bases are TGTGCCAGCAGCTTCGGGGAATATGGCTACGAGCAGTACTTC. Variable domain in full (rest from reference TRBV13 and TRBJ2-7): AAGVIQSPRHLIKEKRETATLKCYPIPRHDTVYWYQQGPGQDPQFLISFYEKMQSDKGSIPDRFSAQQFSDYHSELNMSSLELGDSALYFCASSFGEYGYEQYFGPGTRLTVT.

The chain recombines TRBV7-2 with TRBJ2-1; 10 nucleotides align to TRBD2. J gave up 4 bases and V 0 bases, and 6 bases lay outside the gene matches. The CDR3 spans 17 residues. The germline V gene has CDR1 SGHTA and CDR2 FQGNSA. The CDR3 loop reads CASSLARASGSYNEQFF. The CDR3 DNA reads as TGTGCCAGCAGCTTAGCGAGGGCTAGCGGGAGTTACAATGAGCAGTTCTTC.

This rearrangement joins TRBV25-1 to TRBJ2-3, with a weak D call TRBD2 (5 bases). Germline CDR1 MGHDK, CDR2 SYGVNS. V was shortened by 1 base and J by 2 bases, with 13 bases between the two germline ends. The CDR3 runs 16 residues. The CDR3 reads CASSELYGDFTDTQYF. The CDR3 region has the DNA TGTGCCAGCAGTGAATTATACGGGGATTTCACAGATACGCAGTATTTT.

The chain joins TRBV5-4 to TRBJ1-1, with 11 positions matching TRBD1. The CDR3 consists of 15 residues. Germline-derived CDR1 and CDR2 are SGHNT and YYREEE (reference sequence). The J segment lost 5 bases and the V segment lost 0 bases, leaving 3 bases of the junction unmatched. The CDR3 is CASSLGGTGGTEAFF. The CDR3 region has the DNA TGTGCCAGCAGCTTGGGCGGGACAGGGGGAACTGAAGCTTTCTTT.

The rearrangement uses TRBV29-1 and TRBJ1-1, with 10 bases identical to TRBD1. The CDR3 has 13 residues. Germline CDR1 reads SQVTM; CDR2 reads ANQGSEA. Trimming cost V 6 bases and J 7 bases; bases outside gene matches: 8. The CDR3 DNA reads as TGCAGCGTCGCGACAGGGGGCAGCGGTGAAGCTTTCTTT. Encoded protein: CSVATGGSGEAFF.

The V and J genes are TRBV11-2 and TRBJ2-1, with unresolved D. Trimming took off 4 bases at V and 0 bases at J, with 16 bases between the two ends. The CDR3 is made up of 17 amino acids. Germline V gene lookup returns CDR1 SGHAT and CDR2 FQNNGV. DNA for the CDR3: TGTGCCAGCAGCTCCCCGACTGTCCATATCTCCTACAATGAGCAGTTCTTC. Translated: CASSSPTVHISYNEQFF.

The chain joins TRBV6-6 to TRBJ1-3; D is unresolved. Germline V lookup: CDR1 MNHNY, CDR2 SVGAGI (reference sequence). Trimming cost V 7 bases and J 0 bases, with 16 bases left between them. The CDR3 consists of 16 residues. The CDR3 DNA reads TGTGCCAGCACCCTAGGTGGGGTCCTCTCTGGAAACACCATATATTTT. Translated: CASTLGGVLSGNTIYF.

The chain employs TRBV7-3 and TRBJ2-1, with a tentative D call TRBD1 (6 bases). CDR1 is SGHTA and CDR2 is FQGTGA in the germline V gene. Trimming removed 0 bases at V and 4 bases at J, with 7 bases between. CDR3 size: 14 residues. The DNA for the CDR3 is TGTGCCAGCAGCTTAACGGGACAATACAATGAGCAGTTCTTC. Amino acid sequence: CASSLTGQYNEQFF.

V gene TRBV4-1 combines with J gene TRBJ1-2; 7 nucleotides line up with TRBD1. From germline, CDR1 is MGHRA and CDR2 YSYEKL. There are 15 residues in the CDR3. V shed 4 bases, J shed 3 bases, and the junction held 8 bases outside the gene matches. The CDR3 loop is CASSPSRTGYYGYTF. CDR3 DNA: TGCGCCAGCAGCCCTTCGAGGACAGGCTACTATGGCTACACCTTC.

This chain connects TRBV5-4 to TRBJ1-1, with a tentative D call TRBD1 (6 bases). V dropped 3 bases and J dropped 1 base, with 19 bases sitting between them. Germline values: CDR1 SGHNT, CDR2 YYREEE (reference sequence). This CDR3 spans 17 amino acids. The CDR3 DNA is TGTGCCAGCAGCTCCGATTACTCGGACAGAAAGAACACTGAAGCTTTCTTT. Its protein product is CASSSDYSDRKNTEAFF.

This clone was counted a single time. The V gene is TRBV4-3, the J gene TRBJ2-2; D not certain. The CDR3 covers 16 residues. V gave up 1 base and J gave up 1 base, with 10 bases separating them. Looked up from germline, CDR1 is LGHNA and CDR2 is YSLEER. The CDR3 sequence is CASSQVGQMNTGELFF. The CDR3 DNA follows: TGCGCCAGCAGCCAAGTTGGGCAGATGAACACCGGGGAGCTGTTTTTT.